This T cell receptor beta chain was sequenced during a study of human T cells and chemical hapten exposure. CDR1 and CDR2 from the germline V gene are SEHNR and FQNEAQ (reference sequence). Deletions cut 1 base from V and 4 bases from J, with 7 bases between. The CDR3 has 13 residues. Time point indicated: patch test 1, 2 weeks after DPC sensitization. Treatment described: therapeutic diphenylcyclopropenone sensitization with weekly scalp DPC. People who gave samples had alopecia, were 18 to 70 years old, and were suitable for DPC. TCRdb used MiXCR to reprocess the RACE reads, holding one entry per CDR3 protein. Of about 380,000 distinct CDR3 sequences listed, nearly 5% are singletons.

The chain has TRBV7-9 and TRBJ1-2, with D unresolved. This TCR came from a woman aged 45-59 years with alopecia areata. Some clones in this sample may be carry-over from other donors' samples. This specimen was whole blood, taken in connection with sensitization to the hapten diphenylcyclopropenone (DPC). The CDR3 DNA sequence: TGTGCCAGCAGCTTAGAATTCCCCTATGGCTACACCTTC. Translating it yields CASSLEFPYGYTF.